Listed below are T cell receptor beta chains from one sample, sequenced in a study of cytomegalovirus exposure and HLA in healthy donors. Clones were read by immunoSEQ multiplex PCR, and TCRdb kept only the in-frame ones, dropping some. This sample carries roughly 80,000 clones, around two thirds of them seen once, and the ten largest clones take approximately 7%. Sequencing used PBMCs. These receptors all come from a woman between 45 and 65 years old in good health and CMV-seropositive. CDR3s include the opening cysteine and the closing phenylalanine or tryptophan. The D gene is left open where the match is weak. Clone size is not always given. Where it is, it says once, few, many or a class for expanded clones.

abundance	v_gene	d_gene	j_gene	CDR3aa	CDR3nt
NA	TRBV27	TRBD2	TRBJ2-2	CASSYSPSGGGGELFF	TGTGCCAGCAGCTACAGTCCTAGCGGGGGAGGCGGGGAGCTGTTTTTT
NA	TRBV15	TRBD1	TRBJ2-5	CATSIQGNRETQYF	TGTGCCACCAGCATACAGGGGAATCGAGAGACCCAGTACTTC
NA	TRBV5-1	NA	TRBJ1-3	CASSFTQGSGNTIYF	TGCGCCAGCAGCTTCACCCAGGGATCTGGAAACACCATATATTTT
few	TRBV4-1	NA	TRBJ2-5	CASSQEGGRSETQYF	TGCGCCAGCAGCCAAGAAGGAGGGCGCAGCGAGACCCAGTACTTC
NA	TRBV7-6	NA	TRBJ2-3	CASSLETAILEDTQYF	TGTGCCAGCAGCTTAGAAACTGCCATTTTGGAGGATACGCAGTATTTT
NA	TRBV2	TRBD1	TRBJ1-4	CASSTDRGGEKLFF	TGTGCCAGCAGTACGGACAGGGGCGGAGAAAAACTGTTTTTT
NA	TRBV14	NA	TRBJ2-5	CASSLLAFQETQYF	TGTGCCAGCAGCCTGCTGGCCTTCCAAGAGACCCAGTACTTC
few	TRBV5-6	TRBD1	TRBJ1-3	CASSLAGGSPSGNTIYF	TGTGCCAGCAGCTTGGCAGGGGGCTCCCCCTCTGGAAACACCATATATTTT
NA	TRBV7-9	NA	TRBJ2-2	CASSFGLIGMGIRTGELFF	TGTGCCAGCAGCTTTGGACTAATTGGGATGGGGATTAGGACCGGGGAGCTGTTTTTT
few	TRBV7-8	TRBD1	TRBJ1-4	CASSFLTGGEKLFF	TGTGCCAGCAGCTTTCTGACAGGGGGGGAAAAACTGTTTTTT
NA	TRBV19	TRBD1	TRBJ1-4	CASSSPRRGPSEKLFF	TGTGCCAGTAGTAGCCCCAGGAGGGGGCCTAGCGAAAAACTGTTTTTT
NA	TRBV12-1	NA	TRBJ1-5	CASSHGTGDDSNQPQHF	TGTGCCAGCAGCCACGGGACAGGGGATGATAGCAATCAGCCCCAGCATTTT
NA	TRBV27	TRBD2	TRBJ2-7	CASSLPLSGGAYEQYF	TGTGCCAGCAGTCTCCCCTTGAGCGGGGGCGCCTACGAGCAGTACTTC
NA	TRBV7-2	TRBD1	TRBJ2-3	CASSSRTGSGTDTQYF	TGTGCCAGCAGCTCCCGGACAGGGTCGGGGACAGATACGCAGTATTTT
NA	TRBV20-1	NA	TRBJ2-3	CSAHQRDTQYF	TGCAGTGCTCACCAGCGGGATACGCAGTATTTT
NA	TRBV6-1	NA	TRBJ1-1	CASSLKAAGETFF	TGTGCCAGCAGTCTTAAGGCGGCCGGGGAAACTTTCTTT
NA	TRBV19	NA	TRBJ1-3	CASKRDSGNTIYF	TGTGCCAGTAAGCGGGACTCTGGAAACACCATATATTTT
NA	TRBV28	TRBD1	TRBJ2-3	CASRLQGVWTDTQYF	TGTGCCAGCAGACTACAGGGGGTGTGGACAGATACGCAGTATTTT
once	TRBV2	NA	TRBJ2-1	CASSGRGYEQFF	TGTGCCAGCAGTGGACGGGGATATGAGCAGTTCTTC
NA	TRBV6-1	NA	TRBJ2-3	CASSLSTDTQYF	TGTGCCAGCAGTCTTAGCACAGATACGCAGTATTTT
NA	TRBV5-4	NA	TRBJ2-7	CASSSRTEPYEQYF	TGTGCCAGCAGCTCCAGGACTGAACCTTACGAGCAGTACTTC
NA	TRBV11-2	NA	TRBJ1-1	CASSFLTGQTEAFF	TGTGCCAGCAGCTTCCTAACAGGTCAGACTGAAGCTTTCTTT
NA	TRBV28	NA	TRBJ1-1	CASSRGAGSVTFF	TGTGCCAGCAGCCGAGGCGCGGGTAGTGTGACTTTCTTT
NA	TRBV6-6	NA	TRBJ1-6	CASSYRGGLNSPLHF	TGTGCCAGCAGTTACAGAGGGGGTTTGAATTCACCCCTCCACTTT
NA	TRBV7-3	TRBD1	TRBJ1-2	CASSLDRDHGYTF	TGTGCCAGCAGCTTGGACAGGGATCATGGCTACACCTTC
NA	TRBV19	NA	TRBJ2-7	CASSTGRDVYEQYF	TGTGCCAGTAGTACCGGGCGGGACGTCTACGAGCAGTACTTC
few	TRBV19	TRBD1	TRBJ1-1	CASRETGGTEAFF	TGTGCCAGTAGGGAGACAGGGGGCACTGAAGCTTTCTTT
NA	TRBV6-5	NA	TRBJ2-7	CASSVHYEQYF	TGTGCCAGCAGTGTCCACTACGAGCAGTACTTC
NA	TRBV5-4	NA	TRBJ2-2	CASSRDGTNTGELFF	TGTGCCAGCAGCCGAGATGGTACGAACACCGGGGAGCTGTTTTTT
few	TRBV27	NA	TRBJ1-4	CASSSPSRGEKLFF	TGTGCCAGCAGTTCCCCCTCCAGGGGTGAAAAACTGTTTTTT
NA	TRBV7-9	NA	TRBJ2-7	CASSLVGAGVGHEQYF	TGTGCCAGCAGCCTTGTGGGGGCGGGGGTCGGCCACGAGCAGTACTTC
few	TRBV28	NA	TRBJ1-5	CASSPRGQNHQPQHF	TGTGCCAGCAGTCCCCGTGGACAGAACCATCAGCCCCAGCATTTT
few	TRBV6-4	NA	TRBJ2-6	CASSDSRGGANVLTF	TGTGCCAGCAGTGACTCGCGGGGTGGGGCCAACGTCCTGACTTTC
few	TRBV5-1	NA	TRBJ1-6	CASSVDSNSPLHF	TGCGCCAGCAGCGTCGACAGCAATTCACCCCTCCACTTT
NA	TRBV5-4	NA	TRBJ1-5	CASSSGVGNQPQHF	TGTGCCAGCAGTTCAGGGGTTGGGAATCAGCCCCAGCATTTT
NA	TRBV5-6	NA	TRBJ1-6	CASSVWGVYNSPLHF	TGTGCCAGCAGCGTTTGGGGCGTCTATAATTCACCCCTCCACTTT
NA	TRBV15	NA	TRBJ2-7	CATTEGGNQITEQYF	TGTGCCACCACCGAGGGTGGCAATCAAATTACCGAGCAGTACTTC
few	TRBV19	NA	TRBJ1-1	CASSTLDSRIGEAFF	TGTGCCAGTAGTACCTTAGACAGCCGAATTGGAGAAGCTTTCTTT
NA	TRBV4-1	NA	TRBJ2-1	CASSQDGGNYNEQFF	TGCGCCAGCAGCCAAGATGGGGGCAACTACAATGAGCAGTTCTTC
NA	TRBV4-2	TRBD2	TRBJ2-1	CASSQTSGRYNEQFF	TGTGCCAGCAGCCAAACTAGCGGGAGATACAATGAGCAGTTCTTC
once	TRBV28	NA	TRBJ1-3	CASSSAAFLSGNTIYF	TGTGCCAGCAGCTCAGCGGCCTTCCTCTCTGGAAACACCATATATTTT
few	TRBV19	TRBD2	TRBJ2-1	CASSERGAYNEQFF	TGTGCCAGTAGTGAGCGGGGGGCCTACAATGAGCAGTTCTTC
NA	TRBV5-5	NA	TRBJ2-1	CASTLWGDSYNEQFF	TGTGCCAGCACCCTTTGGGGGGACTCCTACAATGAGCAGTTCTTC
NA	TRBV7-2	NA	TRBJ1-2	CTSSLDQNYGYTF	TGTACCAGCAGCTTAGACCAGAACTATGGCTACACCTTC
few	TRBV5-1	NA	TRBJ2-3	CASSLDGAWTDTQYF	TGCGCCAGCAGCTTAGATGGGGCTTGGACAGATACGCAGTATTTT
few	TRBV19	NA	TRBJ2-2	CASAPSSYTGELFF	TGTGCCAGTGCCCCTAGCAGTTACACCGGGGAGCTGTTTTTT
few	TRBV6-4	NA	TRBJ1-6	CASSDVSSSPLHF	TGTGCCAGCAGTGATGTGTCCAGTTCACCCCTCCACTTT
NA	TRBV28	NA	TRBJ1-5	CASRWGGSQPQHF	TGTGCCAGCCGTTGGGGAGGGAGTCAGCCCCAGCATTTT
NA	TRBV6-6	TRBD1	TRBJ1-6	CASSYGTGGRAPLHF	TGTGCCAGCAGTTACGGCACAGGGGGAAGGGCACCCCTCCACTTT
few	TRBV6-1	NA	TRBJ2-1	CASSEGDEQFF	TGTGCCAGCAGTGAAGGAGATGAGCAGTTCTTC
NA	TRBV9	TRBD2	TRBJ2-1	CASSVRVGASGGSSYNEQFF	TGTGCCAGCAGCGTACGTGTAGGAGCTAGCGGGGGGAGCTCCTACAATGAGCAGTTCTTC
NA	TRBV2	TRBD1	TRBJ1-4	CASTPGRDRNEKLFF	TGTGCCAGCACCCCAGGGCGGGACAGAAATGAAAAACTGTTTTTT
NA	TRBV28	NA	TRBJ1-4	CASSSTGVGEKLFF	TGTGCCAGCAGTTCAACAGGAGTCGGGGAAAAACTGTTTTTT
NA	TRBV18	NA	TRBJ1-2	CASSPDTYGYTF	TGTGCCAGCTCACCCGACACATATGGCTACACCTTC
NA	TRBV27	NA	TRBJ2-2	CASTSLGGGAVTGELFF	TGTGCCAGCACCTCTCTGGGGGGGGGCGCGGTGACCGGGGAGCTGTTTTTT